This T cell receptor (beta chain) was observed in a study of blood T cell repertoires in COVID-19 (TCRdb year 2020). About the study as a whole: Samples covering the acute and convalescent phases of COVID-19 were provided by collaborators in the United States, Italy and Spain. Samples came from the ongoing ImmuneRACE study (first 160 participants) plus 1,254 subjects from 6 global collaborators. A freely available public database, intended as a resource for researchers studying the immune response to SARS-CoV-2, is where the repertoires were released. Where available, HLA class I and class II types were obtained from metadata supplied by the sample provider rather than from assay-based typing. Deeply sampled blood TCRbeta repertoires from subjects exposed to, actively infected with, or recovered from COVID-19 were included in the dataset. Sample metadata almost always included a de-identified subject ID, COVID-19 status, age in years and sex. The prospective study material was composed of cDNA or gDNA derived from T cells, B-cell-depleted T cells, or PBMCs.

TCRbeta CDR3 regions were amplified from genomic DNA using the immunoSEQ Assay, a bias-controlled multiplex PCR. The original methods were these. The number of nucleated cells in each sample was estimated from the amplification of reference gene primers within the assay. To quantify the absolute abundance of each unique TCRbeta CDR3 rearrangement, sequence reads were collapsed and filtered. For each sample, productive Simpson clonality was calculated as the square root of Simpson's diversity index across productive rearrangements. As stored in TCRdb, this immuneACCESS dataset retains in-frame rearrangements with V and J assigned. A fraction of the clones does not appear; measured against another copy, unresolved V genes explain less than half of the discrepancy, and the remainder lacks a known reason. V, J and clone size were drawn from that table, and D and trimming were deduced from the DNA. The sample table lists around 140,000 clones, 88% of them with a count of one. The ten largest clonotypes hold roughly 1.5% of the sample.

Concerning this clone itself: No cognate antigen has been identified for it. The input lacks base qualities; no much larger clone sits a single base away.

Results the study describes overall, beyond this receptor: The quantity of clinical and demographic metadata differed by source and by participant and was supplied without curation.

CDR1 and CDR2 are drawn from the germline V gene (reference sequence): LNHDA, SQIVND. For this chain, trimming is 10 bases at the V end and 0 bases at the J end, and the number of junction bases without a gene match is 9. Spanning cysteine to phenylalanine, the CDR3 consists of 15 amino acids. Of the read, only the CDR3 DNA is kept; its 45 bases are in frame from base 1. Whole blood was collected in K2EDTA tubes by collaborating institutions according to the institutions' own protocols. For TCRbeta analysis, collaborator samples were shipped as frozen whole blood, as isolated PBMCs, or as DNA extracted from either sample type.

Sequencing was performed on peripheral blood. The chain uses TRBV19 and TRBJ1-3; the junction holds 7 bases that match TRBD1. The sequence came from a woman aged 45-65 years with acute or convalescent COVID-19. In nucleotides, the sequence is TGTGCCACCACTCAGGGGGTCCTCTCTGGAAACACCATATATTTT. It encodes CATTQGVLSGNTIYF.